The 19 T cell receptor beta chains reported below all come from one sample, sequenced in a study of cytomegalovirus exposure and HLA in healthy donors. PCR primers comprised 60 Vbeta and 13 Jbeta primers. Assay used: immunoSEQ multiplex PCR; TCRdb lists only in-frame clones, some missing. The sample has 90,000 to 100,000 clones; around 9.6% are singletons. The sequenced sample consisted of PBMCs. These receptors came from a man over 45 in good health and CMV-seropositive.

This clone occurred a few times. V gene TRBV5-1 combines with J gene TRBJ2-7; 9 nucleotides line up with TRBD1. The CDR3 extends over 15 amino acids. In germline, CDR1 is SGHRS, CDR2 YFSETQ. With 0 bases clipped from V and 3 bases from J, the junction kept 4 bases outside the gene matches. CDR3 nucleotide sequence: TGCGCCAGCAGCTTGGCCGGGACAGGGAGCTACGAGCAGTACTTC. It translates to CASSLAGTGSYEQYF.

This clone was counted between two and nine times. The V gene is TRBV2, the J gene TRBJ1-5; D unclear. Germline V gives CDR1 SNHLY, CDR2 FYNNEI. The CDR3 sequence is 14 residues long. Trimming took 2 bases from V and 3 from J, leaving 8 bases between them. CDR3 in DNA: TGTGCCAGCAGTGAAACCAGGTTCAATCAGCCCCAGCATTTT. Its translation is CASSETRFNQPQHF.

This chain uses TRBV9 with TRBJ1-6; D is uncertain. The CDR3 runs to 14 residues. Germline CDR1 and CDR2: SGDLS and YYNGEE. Trimming removed 1 base at V and 5 bases at J, with 7 bases between. CDR3 nucleotide sequence: TGTGCCAGCAGCGTACAGGCTGATAATTCACCCCTCCACTTT. It encodes CASSVQADNSPLHF.

This clone showed up just a few times. The V and J genes are TRBV11-2 and TRBJ2-5, with unresolved D. V was pared by 0 bases and J by 4 bases, with 9 bases between. The V gene's germline CDR1 is SGHAT and CDR2 FQNNGV. The CDR3 totals 14 residues. The CDR3 here is CASSLDSHRETQYF. CDR3 DNA: TGTGCCAGCAGCTTAGATAGCCACCGAGAGACCCAGTACTTC.

This clone came up many times. The CDR3 DNA reads as TGTGCCAGCAGCCCCCGGACAGATACGCAGTATTTT. This encodes CASSPRTDTQYF. The chain has TRBV14 and TRBJ2-3; D is ambiguous. Trimming pared 4 bases from V and 3 bases from J, leaving 5 bases between. Germline V lookup: CDR1 SGHDN, CDR2 FVKESK. The CDR3 sequence is 12 residues long. Full variable domain (remainder filled in from reference TRBV14 and TRBJ2-3): EAGVTQFPSHSVIEKGQTVTLRCDPISGHDNLYWYRRVMGKEIKFLLHFVKESKQDESGMPNNRFLAERTGGTYSTLKVQPAELEDSGVYFCASSPRTDTQYFGPGTRLTVL.

The rearrangement links TRBV7-2 to TRBJ1-2; 7 bases agree with TRBD1. Germline trimming cut 6 bases from V and 4 bases from J; bases unmatched to any gene: 5. CDR3 size: 13 residues. Germline CDR1 SGHTA, CDR2 FQGNSA. The CDR3 coding sequence is TGTGCCAGCAGAGGACAGGTCGGCTATGGCTACACCTTC. Residues: CASRGQVGYGYTF.

This clone was counted between two and nine times. This sequence joins TRBV2 and TRBJ2-3; 7 bases agree with TRBD2. CDR1 and CDR2 (germline): SNHLY, FYNNEI. The CDR3 length is 15 residues. V lost 0 bases to trimming and J lost 6 bases; unmatched junction nucleotides: 6. The CDR3 protein is CASSEARGRVDTQYF. In DNA, the CDR3 is TGTGCCAGCAGTGAAGCACGGGGGAGGGTGGATACGCAGTATTTT.

This clone was counted only a few times. The DNA of the CDR3 is TGTGCCAGCAGGAAACAGGGAGCCCCCTACGAGCAGTACTTC. Protein product: CASRKQGAPYEQYF. V and J are TRBV28 and TRBJ2-7; D is perhaps TRBD1 (6 bases). Between the trimmed V and J ends, which lost 6 bases and 2 bases, there was a span of 14 bases. The CDR3 is 14 amino acids. From germline, CDR1 is MDHEN and CDR2 SYDVKM. The full variable domain, rest sourced from reference TRBV28 and TRBJ2-7, is DVKVTQSSRYLVKRTGEKVFLECVQDMDHENMFWYRQDPGLGLRLIYFSYDVKMKEKGDIPEGYSVSREKKERFSLILESASTNQTSMYLCASRKQGAPYEQYFGPGTRLTVT.

The V call is TRBV5-4, the J call TRBJ2-5; TRBD1 matches at 7 bases. In germline, CDR1 is SGHNT, CDR2 YYREEE (reference sequence). Unmatched junction bases numbered 4, after V lost 4 bases and J lost 4 bases. The CDR3 spans 13 residues. CDR3 DNA sequence: TGTGCCAGCAGCCCCGACAGGGTAGAGACCCAGTACTTC. Its translation: CASSPDRVETQYF.

The chain carries TRBV28 and TRBJ2-1; 7 nucleotides agree with TRBD2. The V gene end was trimmed by 4 bases and the J gene end by 6 bases; junction bases not matched to a gene: 12. The CDR3 is 16 amino acids. Germline CDR1 MDHEN, CDR2 SYDVKM. CDR3 bases: TGTGCCAGCAGTTCGGCGGGAGTAGCGGGCCTCAATGAGCAGTTCTTC. Translating it yields CASSSAGVAGLNEQFF.

Only a few counts were recorded for this clone. This rearrangement joins TRBV19 to TRBJ2-1; 8 positions agree with TRBD1. Looked up from germline, CDR1 is LNHDA and CDR2 is SQIVND (reference sequence). The CDR3 loop spans 12 amino acids. V lost 5 bases, J lost 6 bases, and 0 bases stayed unmatched. The CDR3 sequence: CASSDRGNEQFF. The CDR3 region has the DNA TGTGCCAGTAGTGACAGGGGCAATGAGCAGTTCTTC.

The chain is built from TRBV13 and TRBJ1-2, with 12 bases fitting TRBD1. The CDR3 sequence is 15 residues long. Per germline, CDR1 PRHDT and CDR2 FYEKMQ (reference sequence). The V segment lost 5 bases and the J segment 4 bases; nucleotides outside the gene matches: 5. CDR3 sequence: CASSNGTGGFYGYTF. The CDR3 DNA follows: TGTGCCAGCAGCAACGGGACAGGGGGCTTCTATGGCTACACCTTC.

This clone was seen only a few times. The chain uses TRBV10-3 and TRBJ1-4; TRBD1 matches at 10 bases. J lost 7 bases, V lost 5 bases, and 7 bases had no gene match. Germline V gene data show CDR1 as ENHRY and CDR2 as SYGVKD. This CDR3 is 15 amino acids long. This CDR3 reads CAISQRQGAPEKLFF. DNA of the CDR3: TGTGCCATCAGTCAACGACAGGGGGCGCCTGAAAAACTGTTTTTT.

The gene calls are TRBV5-1 and TRBJ2-3, with D hard to call. Trimming removed 5 bases from V and 2 bases from J, with 6 bases in between. CDR1 is SGHRS, CDR2 YFSETQ, per germline. This CDR3 has 12 residues. The CDR3 sequence: CASRQNTDTQYF. CDR3 DNA: TGCGCCAGCAGACAGAACACAGATACGCAGTATTTT.

The V gene is TRBV7-9, the J gene TRBJ2-7; TRBD2 matches 7 bases. The germline V gene has CDR1 SEHNR and CDR2 FQNEAQ (reference sequence). This CDR3 is built from 16 residues. V lost 5 bases and J lost 2; bases outside the gene matches: 12. CDR3 nucleotide sequence: TGTGCCAGCAGCCCGGGACGAGCGGGATCCACCTACGAGCAGTACTTC. It encodes CASSPGRAGSTYEQYF.

This clone was counted a few times. The junction shows a germline mismatch at one end, possibly a read error. The CDR3 region is CASSLGATDTQYF. DNA for the CDR3: TGTGCTAGCAGCTTAGGGGCTACAGATACGCAGTATTTT. This sequence joins TRBV7-7 and TRBJ2-3; perhaps TRBD1 as D (5 bases). The CDR3 spans 13 residues. Germline lookup yields CDR1 SSHAT and CDR2 FNYEAQ (reference sequence).

This clone was counted between two and nine times. The genes are TRBV30 and TRBJ2-1; D may be TRBD1 (6 bases). This CDR3 region has 13 residues. V lost 1 base and J 7 bases, leaving 11 bases between the germline ends. CDR1 and CDR2 (germline): GTSNPN, SVGIG (reference sequence). The CDR3 spells CAWSAGHPNEQFF. DNA of the CDR3: TGTGCCTGGAGTGCGGGACACCCGAATGAGCAGTTCTTC. Based on the CDR3 plus reference TRBV30 and TRBJ2-1, the full variable domain is SQTIHQWPATLVQPVGSPLSLECTVEGTSNPNLYWYRQAAGRGLQLLFYSVGIGQISSEVPQNLSASRPQDRQFILSSKKLLLSDSGFYLCAWSAGHPNEQFFGPGTRLTVL.

Comments on this clone: The same CDR3 arises from other DNA sequences in this sample as well. This chain uses TRBV2 with TRBJ1-2; tentative D call: TRBD1 (5 bases). V was cut by 6 bases and J by 4 bases, with 12 bases left in between. Germline V gene lookup returns CDR1 SNHLY and CDR2 FYNNEI. This CDR3 region has 13 residues. The CDR3 spells CASSPGEVYGYTF. The CDR3 bases are TGTGCCAGCAGCCCGGGGGAGGTCTATGGCTACACCTTC.

This clone was counted a few times. This chain links TRBV6-1 with TRBJ2-5, with 9 bases matching TRBD2. J was trimmed by 5 bases and V by 0 bases; bases with no gene match: 13. There are 18 residues in the CDR3. CDR1 and CDR2 (germline): MNHNS, SASEGT. The CDR3 loop reads CASSEALGGRGLGETQYF. The DNA of the CDR3 is TGTGCCAGCAGTGAAGCGCTTGGCGGGAGGGGCCTTGGGGAGACCCAGTACTTC.